The rows below give T cell receptor beta chains drawn from one sample of a study of identifying expanded T cells in peripheral blood. Clones were sequenced by immunoSEQ multiplex PCR, and TCRdb holds only the in-frame ones, with some missing. The sample lists some 77,000 clones, 88% occurring once. Sequences were obtained from blood. The receptors were gathered from a person between 18 and 75 years old in good health. Each CDR3 is given with its conserved first and last residue. A D gene is named only where the DNA matches it firmly. Not every row has a clone size; where given, it reads once, few, many or a size class.

cdr3_nt | cdr3_aa | d_call | clone_size | v_call | cdr3_length | j_call
TGTGCCAGTAGACAAGGGTACGAGCAGTACTTC | CASRQGYEQYF | . | . | TRBV19 | 11 | TRBJ2-7
TGTGCCAGCAGCACAAACCTACAGACAGGGCTCAACACAGATACGCAGTATTTT | CASSTNLQTGLNTDTQYF | TRBD1 | . | TRBV4-2 | 18 | TRBJ2-3
TGCGCCAGCAGTGAAGGGACAGGGGCAAACACCGGGGAGCTGTTTTTT | CASSEGTGANTGELFF | TRBD1 | . | TRBV10-1 | 16 | TRBJ2-2
TGTGCCAGCAGTGACCCCCTCGAAATCCCCTACGAGCAGTACTTC | CASSDPLEIPYEQYF | . | . | TRBV6-1 | 15 | TRBJ2-7
TGTGCCACCAGCAGAGCCTTTAATGAAAAACTGTTTTTT | CATSRAFNEKLFF | . | . | TRBV15 | 13 | TRBJ1-4
TGTGCCAGTGGACCGGGACAGGGGTTCATCACCGGGGAGCTGTTTTTT | CASGPGQGFITGELFF | TRBD1 | . | TRBV19 | 16 | TRBJ2-2
TGCGCCAGCACCCCATCCCCCCTCAGGGGTGCCATGAACACTGAAGCTTTCTTT | CASTPSPLRGAMNTEAFF | . | . | TRBV5-1 | 18 | TRBJ1-1
TGTGCCAGCAGCTTAGCGTATTCGGGCGAGCAGTACTTC | CASSLAYSGEQYF | . | . | TRBV7-7 | 13 | TRBJ2-7
TGTGCCAGCGCTGAAGGGTTGGTGAGCTCCTACGAGCAGTACTTC | CASAEGLVSSYEQYF | . | . | TRBV2 | 15 | TRBJ2-7
TGTGCCAGCAGCCCCTTAGGACAGCTGAGGGGCTACGAGCAGTACTTC | CASSPLGQLRGYEQYF | . | . | TRBV28 | 16 | TRBJ2-7
TGCGCCAGCAGCTACAGCGGACTTTCTAGCACAGATACGCAGTATTTT | CASSYSGLSSTDTQYF | . | . | TRBV4-3 | 16 | TRBJ2-3
TGTGCCAGCAGTTATCCCTCTGGTTTTTCTGGAAACACCATATATTTT | CASSYPSGFSGNTIYF | . | . | TRBV6-9 | 16 | TRBJ1-3
TGTGCCAGCAGGGACTGGACTAACGACCTCCACACTGAAGCTTTCTTT | CASRDWTNDLHTEAFF | . | . | TRBV2 | 16 | TRBJ1-1
TGTGCCACCAGCAAAGGCGGCAGTAGCCTCTACGAGCAGTACTTC | CATSKGGSSLYEQYF | . | . | TRBV15 | 15 | TRBJ2-7
TGTGCCACCAGCAGAGATCCCGGGGCCGCATCCGGGGAGCTGTTTTTT | CATSRDPGAASGELFF | . | . | TRBV15 | 16 | TRBJ2-2
TGTGCCAGCAGCTTGGGCGACGGCTCCTGGACCCAGTACTTC | CASSLGDGSWTQYF | . | . | TRBV7-6 | 14 | TRBJ2-5
TGTGCCAGCAGCGGACGGACGGGTACGCAGTATTTT | CASSGRTGTQYF | . | . | TRBV7-2 | 12 | TRBJ2-3
TGTGCCATCAGAGGGGGTCCCAACACCGGGGAGCTGTTTTTT | CAIRGGPNTGELFF | . | . | TRBV10-3 | 14 | TRBJ2-2
TGCGCCAGCAGCTCCTGGACCCGGCCAGGCTATGGCTACACCTTC | CASSSWTRPGYGYTF | . | . | TRBV5-1 | 15 | TRBJ1-2
TGTGCTTCGAGGGGGCCGAGAGAGACCCAGTACTTC | CASRGPRETQYF | TRBD1 | . | TRBV27 | 12 | TRBJ2-5
TGTGCCAGCAGCCCCCGGGTCTCGAACATGAACACTGAAGCTTTCTTT | CASSPRVSNMNTEAFF | . | . | TRBV9 | 16 | TRBJ1-1
TGTGCCAGCAGCCAAGGGGGACAGGCTGGGGCCAACGTCCTGACTTTC | CASSQGGQAGANVLTF | TRBD1 | . | TRBV4-2 | 16 | TRBJ2-6
TGTGCCAGCAGCTTGGAGGGGCCATCTTTTGGAAACACCATATATTTT | CASSLEGPSFGNTIYF | . | . | TRBV5-5 | 16 | TRBJ1-3
TGTGCCAGTAGGATCGGACAGGGGGCCTATAGCAATCAGCCCCAGCATTTT | CASRIGQGAYSNQPQHF | TRBD1 | . | TRBV19 | 17 | TRBJ1-5
TGCGCCAGCAGCTTGGAAGGGGGCCAGAGCTCTGGGGCCAACGTCCTGACTTTC | CASSLEGGQSSGANVLTF | TRBD1 | . | TRBV5-1 | 18 | TRBJ2-6
TGTGCCAGCAGTTACCCAGCGGGGGGAGGTTACAATGAGCAGTTCTTC | CASSYPAGGGYNEQFF | TRBD2 | . | TRBV6-5 | 16 | TRBJ2-1
TGTGCCAGCAGCTTAGGTAGTCCGCCAGTGGACTACACCTTC | CASSLGSPPVDYTF | . | . | TRBV7-2 | 14 | TRBJ1-2
TGTGCCAGTCGCGACAGGGGGATCTCTGGAAACACCATATATTTT | CASRDRGISGNTIYF | TRBD1 | . | TRBV19 | 15 | TRBJ1-3
TGTGCCAGCAGCTTGGCCCCAGGGTCAGGGTATGGCTACACCTTC | CASSLAPGSGYGYTF | . | . | TRBV5-5 | 15 | TRBJ1-2
TGTGCCAGCAGCCTCTTAAGCGGCGCGGGGGGACCCCTCCACTTT | CASSLLSGAGGPLHF | . | . | TRBV5-4 | 15 | TRBJ1-6
TGTGCCAGCAGTTCCCCACCGACAGGAGACTTGAACTATGGCTACACCTTC | CASSSPPTGDLNYGYTF | . | . | TRBV28 | 17 | TRBJ1-2
TGCGCCAGCAGGGTGGCGGGAGGGGGCACAGATACGCAGTATTTT | CASRVAGGGTDTQYF | TRBD2 | once | TRBV10-2 | 15 | TRBJ2-3
TGTGCCAGCAGCCCGGGGGACAGGGGGAGTCAGGCTAATGAAAAACTGTTTTTT | CASSPGDRGSQANEKLFF | TRBD1 | . | TRBV9 | 18 | TRBJ1-4
TGTGCCAGCAGCTTATATCCAATGACACGTTATAATTCACCCCTCCACTTT | CASSLYPMTRYNSPLHF | . | . | TRBV7-2 | 17 | TRBJ1-6
TGTGCCAGCTCACCGCCTCGGAACAGGGGATCCGATGAGCAGTTCTTC | CASSPPRNRGSDEQFF | TRBD1 | . | TRBV18 | 16 | TRBJ2-1
TGTGCCAGCAGTGGACTAGCGGGGGCCCCGGGACAAGAGACCCAGTACTTC | CASSGLAGAPGQETQYF | TRBD2 | . | TRBV27 | 17 | TRBJ2-5
TGTGCCAGTAGTGCATACAGCGGATATTACGAGCAGTACTTC | CASSAYSGYYEQYF | . | . | TRBV19 | 14 | TRBJ2-7
TGTGCCAGCAGTGGGACCGAGGGAATGGCTGAAGCTTTCTTT | CASSGTEGMAEAFF | . | . | TRBV2 | 14 | TRBJ1-1
TGTGCCAGCAGCCCTATAGGGACAGGGAATTCTGAAGCTTTCTTT | CASSPIGTGNSEAFF | TRBD1 | . | TRBV14 | 15 | TRBJ1-1
TGTGCCAGCAGCTTAGGCGGAGGAAACACCATATATTTT | CASSLGGGNTIYF | . | . | TRBV11-3 | 13 | TRBJ1-3
TGTGCCAGCAGTCTCTTGGCCTTCACCGCAGGAAACACCATATATTTT | CASSLLAFTAGNTIYF | . | . | TRBV21-1 | 16 | TRBJ1-3
TGTGCCAGCAGCGACATTAGTAAGGACTATGGCTACACCTTC | CASSDISKDYGYTF | . | . | TRBV2 | 14 | TRBJ1-2
TGTGCCTCAGGGGGGGCCAGCACAGATACGCAGTATTTT | CASGGASTDTQYF | . | once | TRBV9 | 13 | TRBJ2-3